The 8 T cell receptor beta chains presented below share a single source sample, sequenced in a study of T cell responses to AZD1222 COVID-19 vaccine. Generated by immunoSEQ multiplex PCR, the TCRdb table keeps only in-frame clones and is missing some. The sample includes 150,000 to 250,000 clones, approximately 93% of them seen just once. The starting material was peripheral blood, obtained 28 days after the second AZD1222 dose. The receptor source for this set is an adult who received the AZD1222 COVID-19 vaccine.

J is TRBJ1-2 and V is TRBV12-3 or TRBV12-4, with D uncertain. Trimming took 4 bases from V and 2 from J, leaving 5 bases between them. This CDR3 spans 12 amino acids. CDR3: CASSSINYGYTF. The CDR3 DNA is TGTGCCAGCAGTTCGATCAACTATGGCTACACCTTC.

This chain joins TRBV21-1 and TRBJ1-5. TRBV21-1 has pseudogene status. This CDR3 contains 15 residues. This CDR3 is CASKPWLPIYQPQHF. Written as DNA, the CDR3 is TGTGCCAGCAAGCCATGGCTCCCGATATATCAGCCCCAGCATTTT.

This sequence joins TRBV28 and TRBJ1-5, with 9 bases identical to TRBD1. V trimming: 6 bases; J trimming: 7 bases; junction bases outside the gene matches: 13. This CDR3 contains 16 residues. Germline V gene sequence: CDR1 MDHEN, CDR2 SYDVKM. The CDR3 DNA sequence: TGTGCCAGCAGCTGGAACCGGGACAGGGTGGGACAGCCCCAGCATTTT. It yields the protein CASSWNRDRVGQPQHF.

This chain's CDR3 is CATLSTGDSNQPQHF. CDR3 bases: TGTGCCACCCTATCAACAGGGGATAGCAATCAGCCCCAGCATTTT. This chain uses TRBV19 with TRBJ1-5; the match to TRBD1 covers 7 bases. Germline V CDR1 and CDR2: LNHDA, SQIVND (reference sequence). Trimming took 10 bases from V and 0 from J; bases not matched to a gene: 9. The CDR3 spans 15 residues.

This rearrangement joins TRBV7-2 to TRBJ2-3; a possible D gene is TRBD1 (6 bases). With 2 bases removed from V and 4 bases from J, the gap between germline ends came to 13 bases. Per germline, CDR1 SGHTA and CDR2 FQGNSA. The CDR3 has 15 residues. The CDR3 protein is CASSLLGGSSDTQYF. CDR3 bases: TGTGCCAGCAGCTTATTAGGGGGATCATCAGATACGCAGTATTTT.

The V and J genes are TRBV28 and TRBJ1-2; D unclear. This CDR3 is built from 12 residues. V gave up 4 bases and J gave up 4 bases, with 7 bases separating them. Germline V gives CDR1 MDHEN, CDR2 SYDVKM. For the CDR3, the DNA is TGTGCCAGCAGTTCCCTGATCTATGGCTACACCTTC. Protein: CASSSLIYGYTF.

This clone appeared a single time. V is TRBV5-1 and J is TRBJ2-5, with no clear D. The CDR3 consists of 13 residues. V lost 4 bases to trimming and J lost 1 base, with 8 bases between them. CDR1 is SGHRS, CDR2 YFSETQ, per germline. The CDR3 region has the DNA TGCGCCAGCAGCATCAGCCCCCAAGAGACCCAGTACTTC. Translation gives CASSISPQETQYF.

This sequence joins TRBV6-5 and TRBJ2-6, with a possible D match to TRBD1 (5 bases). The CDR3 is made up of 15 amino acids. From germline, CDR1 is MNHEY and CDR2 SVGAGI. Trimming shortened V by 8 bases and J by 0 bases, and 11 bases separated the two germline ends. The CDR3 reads CASGSTDSGANVLTF. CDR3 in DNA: TGTGCCAGCGGGTCGACAGACTCTGGGGCCAACGTCCTGACTTTC.